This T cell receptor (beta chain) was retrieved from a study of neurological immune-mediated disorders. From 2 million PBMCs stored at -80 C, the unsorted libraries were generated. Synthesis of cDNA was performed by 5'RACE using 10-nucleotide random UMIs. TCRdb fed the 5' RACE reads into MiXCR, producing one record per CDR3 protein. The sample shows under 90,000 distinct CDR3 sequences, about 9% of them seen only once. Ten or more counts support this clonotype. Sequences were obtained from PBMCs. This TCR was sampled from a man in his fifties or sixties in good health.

CDR3 sequence (DNA): TGTGCCAGCAGCTTGGAGAAGAGTCAGCCCCAGCATTTT. Amino acid sequence: CASSLEKSQPQHF. The gene calls are TRBV5-5 and TRBJ1-5; D gene ambiguous. V was cut by 0 bases and J by 6 bases, with 7 bases left in between. The CDR3 is 13 residues long. The germline V gene encodes CDR1 SGHKS and CDR2 YYEKEE (reference sequence).